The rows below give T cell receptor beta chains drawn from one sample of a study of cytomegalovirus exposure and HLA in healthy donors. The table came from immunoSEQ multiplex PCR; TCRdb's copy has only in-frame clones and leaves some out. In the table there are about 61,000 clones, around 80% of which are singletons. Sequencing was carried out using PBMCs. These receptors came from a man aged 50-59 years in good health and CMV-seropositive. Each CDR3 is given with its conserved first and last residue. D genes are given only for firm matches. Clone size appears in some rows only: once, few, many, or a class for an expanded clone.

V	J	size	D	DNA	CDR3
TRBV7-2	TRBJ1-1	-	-	TGTGCCAGCAGCTTAGACAGGTTGAACACTGAAGCTTTCTTT	CASSLDRLNTEAFF
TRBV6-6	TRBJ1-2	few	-	TGTGCCAGCAGTTACGGGGCCTCTAACTATGGCTACACCTTC	CASSYGASNYGYTF
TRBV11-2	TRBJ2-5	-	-	TGTGCCAGCAGCTTAGATCGGTTTGGGGCCGGCCAAGAGACCCAGTACTTC	CASSLDRFGAGQETQYF
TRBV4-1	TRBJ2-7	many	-	TGCGACAGCAGCCAAGAAGCAGGAAAAGGCTCCTACGAGCAGTACTTC	CDSSQEAGKGSYEQYF
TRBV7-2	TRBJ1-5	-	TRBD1	TGTGCCAGCAGCGAACGGGACAGGGGCTATTCGGATCAGCCCCAGAATTTT	CASSERDRGYSDQPQNF
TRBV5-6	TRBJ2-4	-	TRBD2	TGTGCCAGCAGCTTGGAAGGGACTAGCGGGGAGGACATTCAGTACTTC	CASSLEGTSGEDIQYF
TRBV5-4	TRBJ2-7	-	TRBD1	TGTGCCAGCCGGTCGTCGGGACAGGGGAAATACGAGCAGTACTTC	CASRSSGQGKYEQYF
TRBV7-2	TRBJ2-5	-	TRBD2	TGTGCCAGCAGCTCAATAACCGGGACTATGAAAGAGACCCAGTACTTC	CASSSITGTMKETQYF
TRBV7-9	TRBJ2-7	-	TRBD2	TGTGCCAGCAGCTTAAGCGGGAGGGCCGCAGGCGAGCAGTACTTC	CASSLSGRAAGEQYF
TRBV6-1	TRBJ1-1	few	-	TGTGCCAGCAGTTATCTAGGGGGGGCCACTGAAGCTTTCTTT	CASSYLGGATEAFF
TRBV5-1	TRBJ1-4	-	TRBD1	TGCGCCAGCAGCTTGGGCAGGGGGGCGGAAAAACTGTTTTTT	CASSLGRGAEKLFF
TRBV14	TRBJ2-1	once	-	TGTGCCAGCAGCCAAGGACAATACAATGAGCAGTTCTTC	CASSQGQYNEQFF
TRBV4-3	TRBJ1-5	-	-	TGCGCCAGCAGCCAAGACTATACCCAGCCCCAGCATTTT	CASSQDYTQPQHF